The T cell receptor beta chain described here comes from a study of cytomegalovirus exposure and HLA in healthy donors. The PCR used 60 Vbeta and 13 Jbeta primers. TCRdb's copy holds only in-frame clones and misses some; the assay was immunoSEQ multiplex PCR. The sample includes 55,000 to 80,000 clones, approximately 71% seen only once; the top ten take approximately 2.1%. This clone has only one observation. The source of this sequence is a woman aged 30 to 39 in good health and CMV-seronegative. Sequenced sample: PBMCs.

The CDR3 reads CASSSQTSLEQYF. The DNA of the CDR3 is TGTGCCAGTAGTTCCCAGACTAGCCTCGAGCAGTACTTC. V usage is TRBV19 and J usage is TRBJ2-7; 7 nucleotides align to TRBD2. The junction had 7 bases not matched to a gene; V was cut back by 5 bases and J by 6 bases. This CDR3 is 13 amino acids long. CDR1 and CDR2 from the germline V gene are LNHDA and SQIVND (reference sequence).